These 25 T cell receptor beta chains came from one sample sequenced in a study of response to subunit inactivated influenza vaccine. TCRdb reprocessed the RT-PCR reads via MiXCR and lists one record per CDR3 protein. This table has 500,000 to 550,000 distinct CDR3 sequences, roughly 8.2% appearing once. The sample here was PBMCs from blood, taken about 24 months after vaccination. Every receptor here comes from a man in his fifties or sixties who received an inactivated influenza vaccine.

The rearrangement links TRBV20-1 to TRBJ2-2; D is possibly TRBD1 (5 bases). The CDR3 is 15 amino acids. V was pared by 5 bases and J by 5 bases, with 18 bases between. The germline CDR1 and CDR2 sequences are DFQATT and SNEGSKA (reference sequence). CDR3 coding DNA: TGCAGTGCTCCCCTATGGGGCGGACAAACCGGGGAGCTGTTTTTT. It codes for CSAPLWGGQTGELFF.

This clonotype was detected ten times or more. The rearrangement links TRBV7-9 to TRBJ2-1, with 8 nucleotides matching TRBD1. Trimming took 8 bases from V and 1 from J; bases not matched to a gene: 7. The length of the CDR3 is 15 residues. In germline, CDR1 is SEHNR, CDR2 FQNEAQ (reference sequence). The CDR3 loop reads CASAQGARSYNEQFF. The CDR3, as DNA: TGTGCCAGCGCGCAGGGGGCGCGGTCCTACAATGAGCAGTTCTTC. The full variable domain, completed using reference TRBV7-9 and TRBJ2-1, is DTGVSQNPRHKITKRGQNVTFRCDPISEHNRLYWYRQTLGQGPEFLTYFQNEAQLEKSRLLSDRFSAERPKGSFSTLEIQRTEQGDSAMYLCASAQGARSYNEQFFGPGTRLTVL.

This clonotype was detected ten times or more. The chain links TRBV20-1 to TRBJ2-1; no clear D gene. CDR3 length: 15 amino acids. Trimming took 5 bases from V and 1 from J, leaving 15 bases between them. The V gene's germline CDR1 is DFQATT and CDR2 SNEGSKA (reference sequence). The chain's CDR3 is CSADSAVLSYNEQFF. The CDR3 nucleotides are TGCAGTGCTGACTCTGCGGTCTTATCCTACAATGAGCAGTTCTTC.

The J gene is TRBJ2-7, the V gene TRBV20-1; TRBD1 agrees at 8 bases. Germline lookup yields CDR1 DFQATT and CDR2 SNEGSKA (reference sequence). Losses at the gene ends were 6 bases for V and 3 bases for J; bases not matched to a gene: 16. The CDR3 is 16 residues long. The CDR3 protein is CSAIGQGRKTNYEQYF. DNA of the CDR3: TGCAGTGCCATCGGACAGGGCCGAAAAACTAACTACGAGCAGTACTTC.

The sample holds a few counts of this clonotype. The chain combines TRBV9 with TRBJ1-1, with 9 bases aligning to TRBD1. The CDR3 length is 15 residues. V dropped 3 bases and J dropped 8; count of bases not matched to a gene: 11. Germline CDR1 reads SGDLS; CDR2 reads YYNGEE. CDR3 DNA sequence: TGTGCCAGCAGCGCAGGACAGGGGCCTAACCACGAAGCTTTCTTT. Its protein is CASSAGQGPNHEAFF.

This chain connects TRBV28 to TRBJ2-1; D is uncertain. Germline CDR1 and CDR2: MDHEN and SYDVKM. The germline V and J ends were trimmed by 2 bases and 8 bases, with 10 bases remaining between them. CDR3 length: 13 amino acids. The CDR3 DNA is TGTGCCAGCAGTTTACCCCCTTCGGATGAGCAGTTCTTC. It encodes CASSLPPSDEQFF.

This clonotype was counted at least ten times. The CDR3 reads CASSLSTSGTTDTQYF. The CDR3 DNA reads TGCGCCAGCAGCTTGTCGACTAGCGGGACCACAGATACGCAGTATTTT. This chain joins TRBV5-1 and TRBJ2-3; TRBD2 agrees at 11 bases. The V segment lost 1 base and the J segment 2 bases; nucleotides outside the gene matches: 3. The germline gives CDR1 SGHRS, CDR2 YFSETQ. The CDR3 has 16 residues.

The gene calls are TRBV25-1 and TRBJ2-1; 10 bases are shared with TRBD1. This CDR3 has 14 amino acids. CDR1 and CDR2 from the germline V gene are MGHDK and SYGVNS. V shed 6 bases, J shed 9 bases, and the junction held 8 bases outside the gene matches. In DNA, the CDR3 is TGTGCCAGCAGCAGGAGACAGGGGGCGGGTGAGCAGTTCTTC. The encoded protein is CASSRRQGAGEQFF. Variable domain in full (rest from reference TRBV25-1 and TRBJ2-1): EADIYQTPRYLVIGTGKKITLECSQTMGHDKMYWYQQDPGMELHLIHYSYGVNSTEKGDLSSESTVSRIRTEHFPLTLESARPSHTSQYLCASSRRQGAGEQFFGPGTRLTVL.

This clonotype has more than one count but fewer than ten. The J gene is TRBJ2-1, the V gene TRBV4-3; D may be TRBD1 (5 bases). V was shortened by 2 bases and J by 10 bases, with 15 bases between the two germline ends. Germline lookup yields CDR1 LGHNA and CDR2 YSLEER. This CDR3 comprises 14 residues. The CDR3 loop reads CASSQYETGAEQFF. The CDR3 DNA sequence: TGCGCCAGCAGCCAATACGAAACAGGAGCCGAGCAGTTCTTC.

This clonotype was detected a few times. This sequence joins TRBV20-1 and TRBJ2-3; the D gene is possibly TRBD2 (6 bases). The CDR3 extends over 13 amino acids. Germline lookup yields CDR1 DFQATT and CDR2 SNEGSKA (reference sequence). Trimming cost V 7 bases and J 2 bases, with 13 bases left between them. The CDR3 spells CSVTPGDTDTQYF. CDR3 DNA: TGCAGTGTTACCCCGGGAGACACAGATACGCAGTATTTT.

The genes are TRBV7-2 and TRBJ2-3; TRBD2 matches at 10 bases. This CDR3 is built from 16 residues. Germline CDR1 and CDR2: SGHTA and FQGNSA. J gave up 5 bases and V 2 bases, and 7 bases lay outside the gene matches. As DNA, the CDR3 is TGTGCCAGCAGCTTACGAGCGGGGGGGAGGGAAGATACGCAGTATTTT. It is translated as CASSLRAGGREDTQYF.

The gene calls are TRBV6-5 and TRBJ2-7; 13 positions match TRBD2. The CDR3 has 15 residues. Germline CDR1 is MNHEY and CDR2 is SVGAGI. Unmatched junction bases numbered 1, after V lost 1 base and J lost 4 bases. The CDR3 loop is CASSYLTSGRYEQYF. In DNA form, the CDR3 reads TGTGCCAGCAGTTACTTGACTAGCGGGAGGTACGAGCAGTACTTC.

Details on this clonotype: One end of the junction is discordant with germline, which a read error may explain. This chain connects TRBV20-1 to TRBJ2-7; 12 bases are shared with TRBD2. Germline V gene sequence: CDR1 DFQATT, CDR2 SNEGSKA (reference sequence). The CDR3 is 15 residues long. CDR3 nucleotides: TGCAGTGCTAGGGCTAGCGGGGGGGCCTCCAACGAGCAGTACTTC. Amino acid sequence: CSARASGGASNEQYF.

There are a few counts of this clonotype. The rearrangement links TRBV3-1 to TRBJ2-1; TRBD2 matches 9 bases. CDR1 LGHDT and CDR2 YNNKEL come from the germline V gene (reference sequence). J was trimmed by 5 bases and V by 1 base; bases with no gene match: 6. This CDR3 comprises 16 residues. As DNA, the CDR3 is TGTGCCAGCAGCCAAGGTTGGCGGGGGGGGAACAATGAGCAGTTCTTC. Translating gives CASSQGWRGGNNEQFF.

This clonotype occurred many times. The chain couples TRBV7-8 to TRBJ1-4; TRBD1 agrees at 8 bases. The CDR3 extends over 14 amino acids. Germline-derived CDR1 and CDR2 are SGHVS and FQNEAQ. The J segment lost 7 bases and the V segment lost 5 bases, leaving 6 bases of the junction unmatched. In nucleotides, the CDR3 is TGTGCCAGCAGCCTCGGACAGGGTTCTGAAAAACTGTTTTTT. It is translated as CASSLGQGSEKLFF. The entire variable domain, with the rest obtained from reference TRBV7-8 and TRBJ1-4, is as follows: GAGVSQSPRYKVAKRGQDVALRCDPISGHVSLFWYQQALGQGPEFLTYFQNEAQLDKSGLPSDRFFAERPEGSVSTLKIQRTQQEDSAVYLCASSLGQGSEKLFFGSGTQLSVL.

This clonotype came up a few times. The chain is built from TRBV20-1 and TRBJ2-1; TRBD2 aligns across 10 bases. Germline V lookup: CDR1 DFQATT, CDR2 SNEGSKA (reference sequence). The CDR3 has 13 residues. The ends lost 6 bases at V and 4 bases at J; junction bases unmatched: 3. CDR3 DNA sequence: TGCAGTGCAAGCGGGGGGGGTTACAATGAGCAGTTCTTC. Its translation: CSASGGGYNEQFF.

This clonotype appeared a few times. The chain employs TRBV9 and TRBJ2-1, with 10 bases identical to TRBD2. CDR3 size: 16 residues. Germline trimming cut 0 bases from V and 2 bases from J; bases unmatched to any gene: 2. The germline gives CDR1 SGDLS, CDR2 YYNGEE. The CDR3 nucleotides are TGTGCCAGCAGCGTAGGGACTAGCGGACCCTACAATGAGCAGTTCTTC. This encodes CASSVGTSGPYNEQFF.

This clonotype came up a few times. The gene calls are TRBV24-1 and TRBJ2-2; D unclear. CDR3 length: 15 residues. Per the germline V gene, CDR1 is KGHDR and CDR2 is SFDVKD. Trimming stripped 0 bases from V and 1 base from J, with 5 bases between. The CDR3 protein is CATSDLRGNTGELFF. The DNA for the CDR3 is TGTGCCACCAGTGATTTGCGAGGGAACACCGGGGAGCTGTTTTTT.

The table lists this clonotype with a few counts. J is TRBJ2-5 and V is TRBV24-1; D is perhaps TRBD1 (6 bases). The CDR3 is 16 residues long. The germline CDR1 and CDR2 sequences are KGHDR and SFDVKD. Trimming took off 3 bases at V and 5 bases at J, with 18 bases between the two ends. In DNA form, the CDR3 reads TGTGCCACCAGTGATCCCGGACAGAATATAGGGGAGACCCAGTACTTC. This encodes CATSDPGQNIGETQYF.

V and J are TRBV4-1 and TRBJ2-7, with D possibly called TRBD1 or TRBD2 (6 bases each). This CDR3 is 19 amino acids long. V gave up 0 bases and J gave up 5 bases, with 26 bases separating them. Germline V gives CDR1 MGHRA, CDR2 YSYEKL. The CDR3 is CASSQEVIRRRQEGHEQYF. Written as DNA, the CDR3 is TGCGCCAGCAGCCAAGAAGTTATCCGTCGACGACAGGAGGGGCACGAGCAGTACTTC.

CDR3: CASSQESVLGSYNEQFF. The CDR3 coding sequence is TGCGCCAGCAGCCAAGAATCGGTCTTGGGCTCCTACAATGAGCAGTTCTTC. The chain carries TRBV4-1 and TRBJ2-1; D is unclear. Germline CDR1 MGHRA, CDR2 YSYEKL. V was cut by 0 bases and J by 0 bases, with 12 bases left in between. This CDR3 is 17 amino acids long.

This chain connects TRBV7-8 to TRBJ2-7, with D hard to call. CDR1 and CDR2 (germline): SGHVS, FQNEAQ. CDR3 length: 14 amino acids. Trimming took 5 bases from V and 1 from J, leaving 12 bases between them. CDR3 protein: CASSKILGSYEQYF. The CDR3 nucleotides read TGTGCCAGCAGCAAAATCCTGGGGTCCTACGAGCAGTACTTC.

This clonotype came up a few times. The chain recombines TRBV6-1 with TRBJ2-7; 10 bases match TRBD1. The germline gives CDR1 MNHNS, CDR2 SASEGT. This CDR3 spans 14 amino acids. V was clipped by 6 bases and J by 4 bases; unmatched bases: 6. CDR3 nucleotides: TGTGCCAGCAGAGCCGGGACAGGGGATTACGAGCAGTACTTC. Protein: CASRAGTGDYEQYF.

This clonotype was detected many times. The chain combines TRBV9 with TRBJ2-3; D remains ambiguous. This CDR3 contains 15 residues. Trimming left V 0 bases short and J 0 bases short, with 8 bases between. Germline-derived CDR1 and CDR2 are SGDLS and YYNGEE. The CDR3 DNA sequence: TGTGCCAGCAGCGTAGATGGTCGTAGCACAGATACGCAGTATTTT. This encodes CASSVDGRSTDTQYF.

This clonotype came up many times. The V gene is TRBV7-9, the J gene TRBJ1-2; no clear D gene. The CDR3 is made up of 19 amino acids. Germline V gives CDR1 SEHNR, CDR2 FQNEAQ (reference sequence). Trimming took 1 base from V and 2 from J, leaving 23 bases between them. CDR3 bases: TGTGCCAGCAGCTTAGGAGGGTATGGACGCCGTCCGGGGAACTATGGCTACACCTTC. It specifies CASSLGGYGRRPGNYGYTF.